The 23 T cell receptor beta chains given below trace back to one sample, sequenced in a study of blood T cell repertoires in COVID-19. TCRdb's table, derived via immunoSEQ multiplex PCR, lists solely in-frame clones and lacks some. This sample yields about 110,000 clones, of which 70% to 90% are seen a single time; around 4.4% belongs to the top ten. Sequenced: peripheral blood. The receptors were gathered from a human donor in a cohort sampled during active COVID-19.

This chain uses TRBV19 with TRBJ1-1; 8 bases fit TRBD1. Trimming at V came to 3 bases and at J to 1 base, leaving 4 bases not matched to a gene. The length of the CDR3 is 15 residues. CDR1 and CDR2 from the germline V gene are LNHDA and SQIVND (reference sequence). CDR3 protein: CASSISGTGNTEAFF. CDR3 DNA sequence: TGTGCCAGTAGTATTTCCGGGACAGGGAACACTGAAGCTTTCTTT.

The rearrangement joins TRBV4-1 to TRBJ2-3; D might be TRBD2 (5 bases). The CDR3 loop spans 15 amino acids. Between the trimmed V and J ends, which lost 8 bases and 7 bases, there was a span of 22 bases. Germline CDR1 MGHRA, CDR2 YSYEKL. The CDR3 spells CASARTSGGPNTQYF. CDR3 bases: TGCGCCAGCGCCCGAACTAGTGGTGGACCCAATACGCAGTATTTT.

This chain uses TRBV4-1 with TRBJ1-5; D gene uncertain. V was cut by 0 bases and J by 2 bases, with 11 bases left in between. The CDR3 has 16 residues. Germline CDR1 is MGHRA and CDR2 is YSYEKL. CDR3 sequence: CASSQDGGIGNQPQHF. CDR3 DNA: TGCGCCAGCAGCCAAGACGGAGGGATAGGCAATCAGCCCCAGCATTTT.

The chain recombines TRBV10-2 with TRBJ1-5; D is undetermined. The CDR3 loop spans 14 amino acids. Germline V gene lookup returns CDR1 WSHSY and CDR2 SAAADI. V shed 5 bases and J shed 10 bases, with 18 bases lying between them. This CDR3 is CASSLTNTGSPQHF. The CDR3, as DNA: TGCGCCAGCAGTCTTACCAATACCGGGAGTCCCCAGCATTTT.

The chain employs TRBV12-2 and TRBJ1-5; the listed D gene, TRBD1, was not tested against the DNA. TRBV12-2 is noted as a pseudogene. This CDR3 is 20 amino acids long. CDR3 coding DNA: TGTGCAAGTCGCTTTACCAATGACAGAGCGTCGTCTTATAGCAATCAGCCCCAGCATTTT. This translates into CASRFTNDRASSYSNQPQHF.

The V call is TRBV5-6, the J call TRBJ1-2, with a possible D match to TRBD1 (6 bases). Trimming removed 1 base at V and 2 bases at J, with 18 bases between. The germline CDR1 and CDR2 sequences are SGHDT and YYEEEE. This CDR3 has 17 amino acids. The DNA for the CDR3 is TGTGCCAGCAGCTTGCGTTCTCGGGACACCCAAAACTATGGCTACACCTTC. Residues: CASSLRSRDTQNYGYTF.

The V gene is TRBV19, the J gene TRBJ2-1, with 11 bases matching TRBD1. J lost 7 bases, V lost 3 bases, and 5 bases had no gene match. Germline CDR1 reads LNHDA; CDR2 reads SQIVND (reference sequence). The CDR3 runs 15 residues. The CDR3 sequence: CASSIGQGAHNEQFF. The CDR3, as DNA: TGTGCCAGTAGTATTGGACAGGGGGCGCATAATGAGCAGTTCTTC.

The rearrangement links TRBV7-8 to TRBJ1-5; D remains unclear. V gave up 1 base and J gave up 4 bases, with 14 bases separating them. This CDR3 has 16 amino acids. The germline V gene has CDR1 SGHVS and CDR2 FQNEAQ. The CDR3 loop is CASSLVGTEVNQPQHF. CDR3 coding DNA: TGTGCCAGCAGCTTAGTTGGTACTGAGGTGAATCAGCCCCAGCATTTT.

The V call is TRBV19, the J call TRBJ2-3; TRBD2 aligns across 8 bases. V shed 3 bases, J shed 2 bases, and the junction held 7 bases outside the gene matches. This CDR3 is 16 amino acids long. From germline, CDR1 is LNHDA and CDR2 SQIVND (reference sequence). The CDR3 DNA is TGTGCCAGTAGTATCCTTATAGCGGGGCTCACAGATACGCAGTATTTT. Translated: CASSILIAGLTDTQYF.

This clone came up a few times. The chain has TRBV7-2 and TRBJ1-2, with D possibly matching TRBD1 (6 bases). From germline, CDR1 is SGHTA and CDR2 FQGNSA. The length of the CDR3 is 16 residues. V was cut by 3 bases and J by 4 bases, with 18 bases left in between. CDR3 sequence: CASSFSQPQGSYGYTF. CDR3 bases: TGTGCCAGCAGCTTCTCACAGCCCCAGGGGAGCTATGGCTACACCTTC.

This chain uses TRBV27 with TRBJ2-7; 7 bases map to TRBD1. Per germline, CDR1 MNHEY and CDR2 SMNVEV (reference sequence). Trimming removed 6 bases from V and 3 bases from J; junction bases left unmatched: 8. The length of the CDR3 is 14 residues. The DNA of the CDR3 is TGTGCCAGCAGAGGGGGACAGCTAAACTACGAGCAGTACTTC. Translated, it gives CASRGGQLNYEQYF.

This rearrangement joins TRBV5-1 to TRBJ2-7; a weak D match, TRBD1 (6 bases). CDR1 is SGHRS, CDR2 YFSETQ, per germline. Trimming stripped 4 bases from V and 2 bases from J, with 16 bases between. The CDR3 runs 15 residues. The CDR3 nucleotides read TGCGCCAGCAGCCAGCCCGGGACACCTACCTACGAGCAGTACTTC. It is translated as CASSQPGTPTYEQYF.

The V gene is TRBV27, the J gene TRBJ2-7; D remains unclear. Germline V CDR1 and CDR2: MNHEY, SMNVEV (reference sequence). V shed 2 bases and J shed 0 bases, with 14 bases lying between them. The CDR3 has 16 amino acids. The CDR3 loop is CASSLPLTRSSYEQYF. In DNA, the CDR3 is TGTGCCAGCAGTTTACCGCTGACTCGTAGCTCCTACGAGCAGTACTTC.

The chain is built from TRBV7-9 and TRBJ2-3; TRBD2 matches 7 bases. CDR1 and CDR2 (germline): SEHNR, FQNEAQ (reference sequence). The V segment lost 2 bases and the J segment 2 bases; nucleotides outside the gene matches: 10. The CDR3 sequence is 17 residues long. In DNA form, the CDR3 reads TGTGCCAGCAGCTTACAAGGCGGACTAGTGACCACAGATACGCAGTATTTT. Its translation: CASSLQGGLVTTDTQYF.

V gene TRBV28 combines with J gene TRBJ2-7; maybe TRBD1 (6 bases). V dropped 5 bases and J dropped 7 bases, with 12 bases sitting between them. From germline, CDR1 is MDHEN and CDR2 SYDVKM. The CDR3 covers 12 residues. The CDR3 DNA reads TGTGCCAGCAGTCCCCACAGGGAAGAGCAGTACTTC. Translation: CASSPHREEQYF.

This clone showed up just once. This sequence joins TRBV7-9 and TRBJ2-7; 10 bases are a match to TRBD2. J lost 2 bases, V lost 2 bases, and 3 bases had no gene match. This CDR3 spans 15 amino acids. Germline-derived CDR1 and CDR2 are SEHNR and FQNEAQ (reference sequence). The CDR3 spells CASSLLLAGAYEQYF. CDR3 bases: TGTGCCAGCAGCTTACTGCTAGCGGGGGCCTACGAGCAGTACTTC.

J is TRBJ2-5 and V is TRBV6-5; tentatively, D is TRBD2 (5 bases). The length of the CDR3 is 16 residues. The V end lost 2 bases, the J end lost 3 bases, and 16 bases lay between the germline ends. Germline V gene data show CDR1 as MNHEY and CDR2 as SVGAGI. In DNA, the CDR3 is TGTGCCAGCAGTTACAGGCAGATTGGACTCAAAGAGACCCAGTACTTC. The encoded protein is CASSYRQIGLKETQYF.

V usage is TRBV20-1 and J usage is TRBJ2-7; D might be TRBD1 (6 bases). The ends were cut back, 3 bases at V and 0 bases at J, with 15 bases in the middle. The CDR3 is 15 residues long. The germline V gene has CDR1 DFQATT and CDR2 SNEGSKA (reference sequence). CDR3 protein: CSASSGQLSSYEQYF. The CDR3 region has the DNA TGCAGTGCTAGTTCGGGACAACTAAGCTCCTACGAGCAGTACTTC.

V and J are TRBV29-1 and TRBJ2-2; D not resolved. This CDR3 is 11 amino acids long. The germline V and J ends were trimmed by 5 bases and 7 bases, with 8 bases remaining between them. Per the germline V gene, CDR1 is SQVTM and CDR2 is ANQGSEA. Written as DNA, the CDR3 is TGCAGCGTTTGGAGTGGCGGGGAGCTGTTTTTT. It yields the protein CSVWSGGELFF.

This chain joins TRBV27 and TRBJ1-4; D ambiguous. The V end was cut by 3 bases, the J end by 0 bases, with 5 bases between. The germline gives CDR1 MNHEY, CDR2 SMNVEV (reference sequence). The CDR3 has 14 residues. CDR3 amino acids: CASSFSTTNEKLFF. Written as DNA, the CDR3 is TGTGCCAGCAGTTTTTCTACAACTAATGAAAAACTGTTTTTT.

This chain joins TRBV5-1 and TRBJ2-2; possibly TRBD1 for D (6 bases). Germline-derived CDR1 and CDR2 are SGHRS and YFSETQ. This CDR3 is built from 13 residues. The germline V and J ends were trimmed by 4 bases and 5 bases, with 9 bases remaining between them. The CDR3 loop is CASSVQGTGELFF. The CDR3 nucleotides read TGCGCCAGCAGCGTACAGGGAACCGGGGAGCTGTTTTTT.

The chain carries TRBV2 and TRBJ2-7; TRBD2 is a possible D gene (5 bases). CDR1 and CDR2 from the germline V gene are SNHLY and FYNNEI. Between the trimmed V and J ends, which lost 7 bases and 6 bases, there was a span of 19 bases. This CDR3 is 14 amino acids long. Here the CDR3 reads CASTNRGQVVEQYF. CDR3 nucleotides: TGTGCCAGCACCAACAGAGGGCAGGTTGTCGAGCAGTACTTC. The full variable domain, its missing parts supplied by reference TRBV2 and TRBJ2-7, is EPEVTQTPSHQVTQMGQEVILRCVPISNHLYFYWYRQILGQKVEFLVSFYNNEISEKSEIFDDQFSVERPDGSNFTLKIRSTKLEDSAMYFCASTNRGQVVEQYFGPGTRLTVT.

The CDR3 reads CASSPPGQRSNQPQHF. CDR3 DNA: TGTGCCAGCTCACCACCGGGACAGAGAAGCAATCAGCCCCAGCATTTT. The chain employs TRBV18 and TRBJ1-5, with 7 bases fitting TRBD1. Germline-derived CDR1 and CDR2 are KGHSH and LQKENI. This CDR3 has 16 amino acids. Trimming removed 0 bases from V and 1 base from J; junction bases left unmatched: 3.